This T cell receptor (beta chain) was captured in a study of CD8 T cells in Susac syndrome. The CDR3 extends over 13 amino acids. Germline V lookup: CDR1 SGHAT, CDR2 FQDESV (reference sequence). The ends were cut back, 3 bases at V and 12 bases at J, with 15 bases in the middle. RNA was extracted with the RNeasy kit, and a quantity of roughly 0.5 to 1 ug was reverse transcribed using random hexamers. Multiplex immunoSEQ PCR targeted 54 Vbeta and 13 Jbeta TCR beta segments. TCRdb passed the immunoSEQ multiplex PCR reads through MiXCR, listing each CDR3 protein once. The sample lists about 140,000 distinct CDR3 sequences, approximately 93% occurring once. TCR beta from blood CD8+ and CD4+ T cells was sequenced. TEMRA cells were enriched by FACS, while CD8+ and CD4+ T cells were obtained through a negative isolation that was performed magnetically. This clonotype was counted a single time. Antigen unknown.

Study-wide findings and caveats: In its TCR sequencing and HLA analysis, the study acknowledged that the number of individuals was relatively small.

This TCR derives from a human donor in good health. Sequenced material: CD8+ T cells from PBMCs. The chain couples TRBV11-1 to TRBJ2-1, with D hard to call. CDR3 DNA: TGTGCCAGCAGCTTTACCCGGCCGGCTGGGCAGTTCTTC. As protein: CASSFTRPAGQFF.